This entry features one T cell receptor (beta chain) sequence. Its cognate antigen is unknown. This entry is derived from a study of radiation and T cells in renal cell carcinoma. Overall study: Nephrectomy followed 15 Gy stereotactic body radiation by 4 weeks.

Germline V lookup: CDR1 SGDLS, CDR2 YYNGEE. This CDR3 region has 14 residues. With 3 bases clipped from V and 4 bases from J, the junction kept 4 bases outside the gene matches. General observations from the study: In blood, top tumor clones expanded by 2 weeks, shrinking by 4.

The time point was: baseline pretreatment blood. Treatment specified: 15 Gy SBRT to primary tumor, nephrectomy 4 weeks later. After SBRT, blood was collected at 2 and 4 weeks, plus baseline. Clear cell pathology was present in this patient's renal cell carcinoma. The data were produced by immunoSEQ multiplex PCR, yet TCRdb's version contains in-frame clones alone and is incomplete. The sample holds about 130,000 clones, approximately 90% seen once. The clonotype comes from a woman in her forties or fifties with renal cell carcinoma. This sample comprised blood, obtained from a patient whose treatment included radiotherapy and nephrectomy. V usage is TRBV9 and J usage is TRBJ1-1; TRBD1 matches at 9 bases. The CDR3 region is CASSGGQGPTEAFF. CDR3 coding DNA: TGTGCCAGCAGCGGGGGACAGGGTCCCACTGAAGCTTTCTTT. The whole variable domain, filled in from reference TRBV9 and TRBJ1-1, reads DSGVTQTPKHLITATGQRVTLRCSPRSGDLSVYWYQQSLDQGLQFLIQYYNGEERAKGNILERFSAQQFPDLHSELNLSSLELGDSALYFCASSGGQGPTEAFFGQGTRLTVV.